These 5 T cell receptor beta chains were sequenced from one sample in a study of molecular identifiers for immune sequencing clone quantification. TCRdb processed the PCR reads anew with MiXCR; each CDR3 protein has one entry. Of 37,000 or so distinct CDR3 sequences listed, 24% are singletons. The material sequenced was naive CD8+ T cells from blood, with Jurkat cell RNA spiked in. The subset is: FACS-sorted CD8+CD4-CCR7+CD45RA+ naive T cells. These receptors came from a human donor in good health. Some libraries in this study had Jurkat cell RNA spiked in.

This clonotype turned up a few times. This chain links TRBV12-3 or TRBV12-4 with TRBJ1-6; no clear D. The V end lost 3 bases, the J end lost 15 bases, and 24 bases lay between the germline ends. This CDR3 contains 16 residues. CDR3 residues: CASSFPPSEDGWNLHF. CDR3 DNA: TGTGCCAGCAGTTTCCCCCCCAGTGAGGACGGTTGGAACCTCCACTTT.

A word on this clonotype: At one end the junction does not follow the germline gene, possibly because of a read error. Here the CDR3 reads CASSQMGTGVSPATQSF. CDR3 nucleotides: TGTGCCAGCAGCCAGATGGGGACAGGGGTTAGCCCAGCTACGCAGTCTTTT. The chain links TRBV7-9 to TRBJ2-3, with 10 positions matching TRBD1. The CDR3 runs 17 residues. The germline gives CDR1 SEHNR, CDR2 FQNEAQ (reference sequence).

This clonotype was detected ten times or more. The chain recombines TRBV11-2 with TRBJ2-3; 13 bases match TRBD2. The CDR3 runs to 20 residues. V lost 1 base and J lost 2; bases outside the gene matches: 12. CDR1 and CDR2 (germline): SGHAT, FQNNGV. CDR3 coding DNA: TGTGCCAGCAGCTTAGTTATCGGGACTAGCGGGGAGGATGTCACAGATACGCAGTATTTT. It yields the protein CASSLVIGTSGEDVTDTQYF.

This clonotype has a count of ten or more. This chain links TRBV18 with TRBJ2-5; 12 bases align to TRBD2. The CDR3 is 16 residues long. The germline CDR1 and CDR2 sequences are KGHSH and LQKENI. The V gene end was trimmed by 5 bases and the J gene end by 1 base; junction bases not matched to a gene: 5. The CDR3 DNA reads TGTGCCAGCTCATCGGGACTAGCGGGCCTCCAAGAGACCCAGTACTTC. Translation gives CASSSGLAGLQETQYF.

The CDR3 loop reads CASSHRTTEAFF. As DNA, the CDR3 is TGCGCCAGCAGCCACAGGACAACTGAAGCTTTCTTT. The V call is TRBV4-1, the J call TRBJ1-1, with D perhaps TRBD1 (5 bases). CDR1 and CDR2 from the germline V gene are MGHRA and YSYEKL. The V end was cut by 3 bases, the J end by 5 bases, with 7 bases between. The CDR3 runs 12 residues.